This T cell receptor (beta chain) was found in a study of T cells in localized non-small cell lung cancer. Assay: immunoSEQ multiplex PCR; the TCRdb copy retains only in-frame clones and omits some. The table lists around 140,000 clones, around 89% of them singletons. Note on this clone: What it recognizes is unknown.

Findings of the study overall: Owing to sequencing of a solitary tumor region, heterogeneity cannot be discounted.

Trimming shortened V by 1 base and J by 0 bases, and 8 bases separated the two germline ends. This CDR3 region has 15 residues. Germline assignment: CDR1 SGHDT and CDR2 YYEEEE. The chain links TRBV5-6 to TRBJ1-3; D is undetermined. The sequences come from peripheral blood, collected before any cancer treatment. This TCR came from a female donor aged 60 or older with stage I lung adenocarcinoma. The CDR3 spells CASSLSAASGNTIYF. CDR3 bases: TGTGCCAGCAGCTTGTCGGCCGCCTCTGGAAACACCATATATTTT.